These 14 T cell receptor beta chains came from one sample sequenced in a study of blood T cells in healthy people across ages. The second PCR ran about 7 to 12 cycles with a sample-barcoded 5' primer and J-beta primers. TCRdb re-called the 5' RACE reads through MiXCR, storing one row per CDR3 protein. The sample yields roughly 900,000 distinct CDR3 sequences, roughly 52% seen once. The sample consisted of blood. Every receptor here comes from a man aged 25 to 40 in good health.

CDR3 DNA sequence: TGCAGCCTCTCGGCAAACAGGGTTTCGAAAGATACGCAGTATTTT. Encoded protein: CSLSANRVSKDTQYF. The rearrangement uses TRBV29-1 and TRBJ2-3; D may be TRBD1 (6 bases). Germline V gene lookup returns CDR1 SQVTM and CDR2 ANQGSEA. V gave up 8 bases and J gave up 5 bases, with 23 bases separating them. The CDR3 is 15 residues long.

The chain has TRBV28 and TRBJ2-3, with TRBD2 identical over 10 bases. V shed 5 bases and J 2 bases; nucleotides not matched to a gene: 10. Germline values: CDR1 MDHEN, CDR2 SYDVKM. There are 17 residues in the CDR3. This CDR3 is CASSTFRLAGFTDTQYF. The DNA of the CDR3 is TGTGCCAGCAGTACGTTCCGACTAGCGGGCTTCACAGATACGCAGTATTTT.

The rearrangement uses TRBV20-1 and TRBJ1-1; the D is unclear. Trimming shortened V by 5 bases and J by 2 bases, and 9 bases separated the two germline ends. Per the germline V gene, CDR1 is DFQATT and CDR2 is SNEGSKA (reference sequence). This CDR3 spans 12 amino acids. CDR3 nucleotide sequence: TGCAGTGCTTTGAAGGGAAACACTGAAGCTTTCTTT. Its translation: CSALKGNTEAFF.

V is TRBV9 and J is TRBJ2-1, with TRBD2 as a possible D gene (5 bases). The CDR3 is 15 amino acids. The V end lost 2 bases, the J end lost 8 bases, and 17 bases lay between the germline ends. CDR1 and CDR2 (germline): SGDLS, YYNGEE. In DNA form, the CDR3 reads TGTGCCAGCAGCGTGGGCACAAAGGTCGGGGATGAGCAGTTCTTC. The encoded protein is CASSVGTKVGDEQFF.

There are a few counts of this clonotype. This chain links TRBV7-2 with TRBJ2-3; D ambiguous. V was cut by 0 bases and J by 8 bases, with 12 bases left in between. The CDR3 spans 14 residues. The germline V gene encodes CDR1 SGHTA and CDR2 FQGNSA. The CDR3 DNA reads as TGTGCCAGCAGCTTAGCGAAGAGCCTCCCTACGCAGTATTTT. Residues: CASSLAKSLPTQYF.

The chain is built from TRBV6-6 and TRBJ2-5, with D possibly being TRBD2 (5 bases). The CDR3 is 14 residues long. CDR1 MNHNY and CDR2 SVGAGI come from the germline V gene (reference sequence). V dropped 4 bases and J dropped 5 bases, with 14 bases sitting between them. Here the CDR3 reads CASSFISVGETQYF. CDR3 sequence (DNA): TGTGCCAGCAGTTTCATTAGCGTCGGGGAGACCCAGTACTTC.

The rearrangement joins TRBV4-2 to TRBJ1-2; 12 nucleotides match TRBD1. Germline assignment: CDR1 LGHNA and CDR2 YNFKEQ. The length of the CDR3 is 16 residues. The V gene end was trimmed by 0 bases and the J gene end by 7 bases; junction bases not matched to a gene: 6. CDR3 nucleotides: TGTGCCAGCAGCCAAGATCAGGGACAGGGGGCGCGTGGCTACACCTTC. Translation: CASSQDQGQGARGYTF.

In DNA, the CDR3 is TGCGCCAGCAGCTTGGCTCCCCCAGGAAGCCCTAGCTCCTACAATGAGCAGTTCTTC. The encoded protein is CASSLAPPGSPSSYNEQFF. The chain recombines TRBV5-1 with TRBJ2-1; D is undetermined. Looked up from germline, CDR1 is SGHRS and CDR2 is YFSETQ. There are 19 residues in the CDR3. Trimming removed 0 bases at V and 0 bases at J, with 19 bases between.

The sample holds one count of this clonotype. The chain combines TRBV4-1 with TRBJ2-1, with 7 bases lining up with TRBD1. Germline lookup yields CDR1 MGHRA and CDR2 YSYEKL. Trimming removed 1 base from V and 3 bases from J; junction bases left unmatched: 6. The CDR3 is 16 amino acids. CDR3 amino acids: CASSQVIQGDYNEQFF. The DNA of the CDR3 is TGCGCCAGCAGCCAAGTAATCCAGGGGGACTACAATGAGCAGTTCTTC.

This sequence joins TRBV20-1 and TRBJ1-1; no reliable D call. Germline-derived CDR1 and CDR2 are DFQATT and SNEGSKA (reference sequence). This CDR3 is 14 amino acids long. Trimming removed 2 bases from V and 5 bases from J, with 15 bases in between. The CDR3 reads CSARRPAEWTEAFF. The CDR3 DNA is TGCAGTGCTAGACGCCCGGCGGAATGGACTGAAGCTTTCTTT.

This clonotype was observed a handful of times. The chain has TRBV3-1 and TRBJ2-1, with unresolved D. Germline V gives CDR1 LGHDT, CDR2 YNNKEL (reference sequence). V dropped 3 bases and J dropped 5 bases, with 8 bases sitting between them. There are 13 residues in the CDR3. CDR3 amino acids: CASSHALDNEQFF. As DNA, the CDR3 is TGTGCCAGCAGCCACGCTCTAGACAATGAGCAGTTCTTC.

The V gene is TRBV2, the J gene TRBJ2-1, with 8 bases lining up with TRBD1. V shed 4 bases and J 3 bases; nucleotides not matched to a gene: 11. The germline V gene has CDR1 SNHLY and CDR2 FYNNEI. The CDR3 extends over 17 amino acids. This chain's CDR3 is CASSGGIDRGIYNEQFF. CDR3 coding DNA: TGTGCCAGCAGTGGTGGGATAGACAGGGGAATCTACAATGAGCAGTTCTTC.

This clonotype was recorded a few times. The J gene is TRBJ2-7, the V gene TRBV7-9; TRBD2 might be the D (6 bases). Deletions cut 0 bases from V and 1 base from J, with 13 bases between. Germline V gene sequence: CDR1 SEHNR, CDR2 FQNEAQ (reference sequence). The CDR3 loop spans 16 amino acids. The CDR3 bases are TGTGCCAGCAGCTTAGCGCGGGAAGGACCTTCCTACGAGCAGTACTTC. This codes for CASSLAREGPSYEQYF.

This chain joins TRBV20-1 and TRBJ2-3; D is tentatively TRBD1 or TRBD2 (5 bases each). Germline V lookup: CDR1 DFQATT, CDR2 SNEGSKA (reference sequence). There are 13 residues in the CDR3. The V gene lost 3 bases and the J gene lost 4 bases, with 11 bases spanning the gap. The CDR3 DNA sequence: TGCAGTGCTAGTGCCAGGGACCCAGATACGCAGTATTTT. It yields the protein CSASARDPDTQYF.